These T cell receptor beta chains were read from a single sample in a study of identical twins. TCRdb reprocessed the 5' RACE reads with MiXCR, giving one entry per CDR3 protein. Among under 1 million distinct CDR3 sequences, roughly an eighth were seen once, and the ten largest hold around 1.6%. This same sample was also taken into another study, of yellow fever vaccine responses in identical twins.

Sequenced material: PBMCs. The receptors stem from a woman in her late teens or twenties in good health. The CDR3 runs from the conserved cysteine through the conserved F or W. A D gene is named only where the DNA matches it firmly. Clone sizes are given selectively: once, few, many, or a class where the clone is expanded.

TRBJ2-3,TRBV11-2,few,NA,CASSYGQRGATDTQYF,TGTGCCAGCAGCTACGGACAGAGAGGTGCCACAGATACGCAGTATTTT
TRBJ2-7,TRBV6-1,NA,NA,CASWASNLYEQYF,TGTGCCAGTTGGGCTAGCAATCTCTACGAGCAGTACTTC
TRBJ2-3,TRBV11-2,few,NA,CASSFKISGTDTQYF,TGTGCCAGCAGCTTTAAGATTAGCGGAACAGATACGCAGTATTTT
TRBJ2-5,TRBV11-2,few,NA,CASSLDFITSWSGQETQYF,TGTGCCAGCAGCTTAGATTTCATCACTAGCTGGTCGGGGCAAGAGACCCAGTACTTC
TRBJ2-3,TRBV12-3/TRBV12-4,few,NA,CASNRGPAGSTDTQYF,TGTGCCAGCAATCGGGGCCCCGCGGGGTCCACAGATACGCAGTATTTT
TRBJ2-7,TRBV5-8,NA,TRBD1,CASTISGTGVYEQYF,TGTGCCAGCACCATTTCGGGGACAGGGGTCTACGAGCAGTACTTC
TRBJ1-1,TRBV6-5,few,NA,CASSYSMVAGEAFF,TGTGCCAGCAGTTACTCGATGGTGGCGGGTGAAGCTTTCTTT
TRBJ2-7,TRBV12-3/TRBV12-4,many,NA,CASRKNSYLGEQYF,TGTGCCAGCAGGAAAAACAGTTACCTGGGAGAGCAGTACTTC
TRBJ2-1,TRBV14,NA,TRBD2,CASSPFEGLASNEQFF,TGTGCCAGCAGCCCTTTTGAGGGACTAGCGTCAAATGAGCAGTTCTTC
TRBJ2-1,TRBV27,NA,TRBD2,CASSPNGGGLNEQFF,TGTGCCAGCAGTCCCAACGGGGGGGGCTTGAATGAGCAGTTCTTC
TRBJ1-1,TRBV2,NA,NA,CASSEKPTAANTEAFF,TGTGCCAGCAGTGAAAAACCGACGGCCGCGAACACTGAAGCTTTCTTT
TRBJ1-1,TRBV5-6,many,TRBD1,CASSVTGGTEAFF,TGTGCCAGCAGCGTGACAGGGGGCACTGAAGCTTTCTTT
TRBJ2-1,TRBV20-1,many,TRBD1,CSARKPGTGEGEQFF,TGCAGTGCTCGTAAACCCGGGACAGGGGAAGGTGAGCAGTTCTTC
TRBJ1-4,TRBV20-1,few,NA,CSAIKGSGGEKLFF,TGCAGTGCGATAAAGGGGTCAGGCGGTGAAAAACTGTTTTTT
TRBJ1-5,TRBV20-1,NA,NA,CSARETRGGAGQPQHF,TGCAGTGCTAGGGAGACACGGGGGGGGGCGGGTCAGCCCCAGCATTTT
TRBJ1-5,TRBV4-1,few,NA,CASSQAGLSNQPQHF,TGCGCCAGCAGCCAAGCAGGGCTTAGCAATCAGCCCCAGCATTTT
TRBJ2-5,TRBV5-1,few,NA,CASTMEETQYF,TGCGCCAGCACCATGGAAGAGACCCAGTACTTC
TRBJ2-1,TRBV11-2,NA,TRBD1,CASSDDGQGAYNEQFF,TGTGCCAGCAGCGACGACGGACAGGGGGCATATAATGAGCAGTTCTTC
TRBJ1-6,TRBV6-5,NA,TRBD1,CASSSVDRVAPSPLHF,TGTGCCAGCAGTTCAGTAGACAGGGTGGCTCCTTCACCCCTCCACTTT
TRBJ2-7,TRBV7-6,NA,TRBD2,CASSPRGASGTYYYEQYF,TGTGCCAGCAGCCCCCGCGGGGCTAGCGGGACTTATTACTACGAGCAGTACTTC
TRBJ2-4,TRBV10-3,NA,NA,CAISEFGGAGTLGKNIQYF,TGTGCCATCAGTGAGTTTGGGGGCGCCGGGACCTTAGGCAAAAACATTCAGTACTTC
TRBJ2-2,TRBV5-1,NA,NA,CASSLAWRQNTGELFF,TGCGCCAGCAGCTTGGCCTGGCGACAGAACACCGGGGAGCTGTTTTTT
TRBJ2-1,TRBV5-1,NA,NA,CASSLSLLSSYNEQFF,TGCGCCAGCAGCTTGAGCCTGCTTAGCTCCTACAATGAGCAGTTCTTC
TRBJ1-2,TRBV29-1,few,TRBD1,CSVETGTGVFGYTF,TGCAGCGTTGAAACCGGGACAGGCGTTTTCGGCTACACCTTC
TRBJ2-3,TRBV20-1,NA,TRBD2,CSASRPGGGTDTQYF,TGCAGTGCTAGTCGGCCGGGGGGGGGCACAGATACGCAGTATTTT
TRBJ2-1,TRBV27,NA,NA,CASGEGSSYNEQFF,TGTGCCAGCGGAGAGGGAAGCTCCTACAATGAGCAGTTCTTC
TRBJ2-7,TRBV6-2/TRBV6-3,NA,NA,CASSYSWGYEQYF,TGTGCCAGCAGTTACTCGTGGGGCTACGAGCAGTACTTC
TRBJ2-7,TRBV20-1,many,TRBD2,CSARRLAASYEQYF,TGCAGTGCTAGACGGCTAGCGGCCTCCTACGAGCAGTACTTC
TRBJ2-5,TRBV5-1,NA,TRBD1,CASTPGQGETQYF,TGCGCCAGCACCCCCGGACAGGGGGAGACCCAGTACTTC
TRBJ2-5,TRBV12-3/TRBV12-4,NA,NA,CASSGGIRGETQYF,TGTGCCAGCAGTGGGGGAATAAGGGGTGAGACCCAGTACTTC
TRBJ2-1,TRBV15,NA,NA,CATKRRGINYNEQFF,TGTGCCACCAAAAGGCGGGGAATAAACTACAATGAGCAGTTCTTC